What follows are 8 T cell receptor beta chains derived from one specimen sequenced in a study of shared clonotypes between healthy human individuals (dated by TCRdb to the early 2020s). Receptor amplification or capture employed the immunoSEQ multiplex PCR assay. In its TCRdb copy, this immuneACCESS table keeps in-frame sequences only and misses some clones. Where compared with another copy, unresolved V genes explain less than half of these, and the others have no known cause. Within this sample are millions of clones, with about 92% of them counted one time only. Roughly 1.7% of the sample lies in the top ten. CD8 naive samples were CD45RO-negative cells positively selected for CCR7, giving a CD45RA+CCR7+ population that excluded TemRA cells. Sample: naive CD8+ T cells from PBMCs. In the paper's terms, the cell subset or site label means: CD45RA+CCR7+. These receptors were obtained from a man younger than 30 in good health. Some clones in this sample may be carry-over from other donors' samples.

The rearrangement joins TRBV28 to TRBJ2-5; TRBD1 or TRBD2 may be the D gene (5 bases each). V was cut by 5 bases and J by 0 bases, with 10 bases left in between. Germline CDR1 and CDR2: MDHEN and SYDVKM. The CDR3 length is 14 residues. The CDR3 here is CASSRQRYQETQYF. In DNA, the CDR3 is TGTGCCAGCAGTCGACAGCGGTACCAAGAGACCCAGTACTTC.

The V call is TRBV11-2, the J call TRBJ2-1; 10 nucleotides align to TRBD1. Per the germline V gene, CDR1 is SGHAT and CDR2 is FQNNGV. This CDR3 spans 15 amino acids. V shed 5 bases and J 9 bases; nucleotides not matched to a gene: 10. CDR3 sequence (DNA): TGTGCCAGCAGCGGGGCGGGACAGGGGTCTGGTGAGCAGTTCTTC. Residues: CASSGAGQGSGEQFF.

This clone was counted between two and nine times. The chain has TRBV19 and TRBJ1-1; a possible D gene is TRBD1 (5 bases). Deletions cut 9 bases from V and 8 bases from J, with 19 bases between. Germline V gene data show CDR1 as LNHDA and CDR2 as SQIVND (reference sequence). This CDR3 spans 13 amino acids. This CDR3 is CASLQADLREAFF. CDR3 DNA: TGTGCCAGCTTACAGGCGGACCTCCGGGAAGCTTTCTTT.

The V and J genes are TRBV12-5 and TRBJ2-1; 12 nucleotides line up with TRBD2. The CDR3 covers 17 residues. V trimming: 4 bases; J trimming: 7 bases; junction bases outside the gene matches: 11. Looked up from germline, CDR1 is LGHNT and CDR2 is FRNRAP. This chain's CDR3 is CASGSSSTSGRGNEQFF. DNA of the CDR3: TGTGCTAGTGGTTCCTCCTCGACTAGCGGGAGAGGGAATGAGCAGTTCTTC.

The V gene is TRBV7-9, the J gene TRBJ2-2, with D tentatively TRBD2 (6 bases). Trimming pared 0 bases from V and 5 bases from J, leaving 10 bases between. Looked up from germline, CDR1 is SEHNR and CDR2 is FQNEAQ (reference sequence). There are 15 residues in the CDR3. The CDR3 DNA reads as TGTGCCAGCAGCTTAGCCACTAGCTGGACCGGGGAGCTGTTTTTT. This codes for CASSLATSWTGELFF.

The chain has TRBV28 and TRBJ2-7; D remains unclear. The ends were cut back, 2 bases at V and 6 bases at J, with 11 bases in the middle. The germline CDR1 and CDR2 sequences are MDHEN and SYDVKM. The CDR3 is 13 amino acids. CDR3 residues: CASSLRDTSEQYF. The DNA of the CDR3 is TGTGCCAGCAGTTTAAGGGATACCTCCGAGCAGTACTTC.

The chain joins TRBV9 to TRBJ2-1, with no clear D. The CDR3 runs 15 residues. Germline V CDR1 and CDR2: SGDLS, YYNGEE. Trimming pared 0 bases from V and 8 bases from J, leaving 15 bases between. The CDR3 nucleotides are TGTGCCAGCAGCGTAGCTCTTCAGGCTGGAGATGAGCAGTTCTTC. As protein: CASSVALQAGDEQFF.

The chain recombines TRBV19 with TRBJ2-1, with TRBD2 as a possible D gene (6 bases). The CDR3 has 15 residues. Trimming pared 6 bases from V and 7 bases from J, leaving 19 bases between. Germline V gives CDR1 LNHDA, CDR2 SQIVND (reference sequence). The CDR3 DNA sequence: TGTGCCAGTAGCTGGATAGCGGCCCTTTTTAATGAGCAGTTCTTC. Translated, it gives CASSWIAALFNEQFF.